Sequencing of this T cell receptor beta chain was carried out in a study of cytomegalovirus exposure and HLA in healthy donors. Study-level findings and limits: Most TCRs appeared rarely, but some public TCRs recurred in many donors. In a later analysis, TCR beta V- and J-gene trimming showed a link to a missense DCLRE1C variant. The study listed some 160 cytomegalovirus-associated TCR beta chains.

PCR amplification relied on 60 Vbeta primers (plus 13 Jbeta primers). The data were produced by immunoSEQ multiplex PCR, yet TCRdb's version contains in-frame clones alone and is incomplete. This sample yields around 220,000 clones, of which 65% to 80% are seen a single time; around 0.2% belongs to the top ten. Trimming cost V 5 bases and J 2 bases, with 13 bases left between them. Germline assignment: CDR1 PRHDT and CDR2 FYEKMQ (reference sequence). The CDR3 is made up of 15 amino acids. For this clone: Its antigen is unidentified.

This chain links TRBV13 with TRBJ2-1; D may be TRBD2 (6 bases). This receptor was identified in a girl aged 2-10 years in good health and CMV-seronegative. Material: PBMCs. CDR3: CASSGGTSTYNEQFF. CDR3 DNA: TGTGCCAGCAGCGGTGGGACTTCCACCTACAATGAGCAGTTCTTC.